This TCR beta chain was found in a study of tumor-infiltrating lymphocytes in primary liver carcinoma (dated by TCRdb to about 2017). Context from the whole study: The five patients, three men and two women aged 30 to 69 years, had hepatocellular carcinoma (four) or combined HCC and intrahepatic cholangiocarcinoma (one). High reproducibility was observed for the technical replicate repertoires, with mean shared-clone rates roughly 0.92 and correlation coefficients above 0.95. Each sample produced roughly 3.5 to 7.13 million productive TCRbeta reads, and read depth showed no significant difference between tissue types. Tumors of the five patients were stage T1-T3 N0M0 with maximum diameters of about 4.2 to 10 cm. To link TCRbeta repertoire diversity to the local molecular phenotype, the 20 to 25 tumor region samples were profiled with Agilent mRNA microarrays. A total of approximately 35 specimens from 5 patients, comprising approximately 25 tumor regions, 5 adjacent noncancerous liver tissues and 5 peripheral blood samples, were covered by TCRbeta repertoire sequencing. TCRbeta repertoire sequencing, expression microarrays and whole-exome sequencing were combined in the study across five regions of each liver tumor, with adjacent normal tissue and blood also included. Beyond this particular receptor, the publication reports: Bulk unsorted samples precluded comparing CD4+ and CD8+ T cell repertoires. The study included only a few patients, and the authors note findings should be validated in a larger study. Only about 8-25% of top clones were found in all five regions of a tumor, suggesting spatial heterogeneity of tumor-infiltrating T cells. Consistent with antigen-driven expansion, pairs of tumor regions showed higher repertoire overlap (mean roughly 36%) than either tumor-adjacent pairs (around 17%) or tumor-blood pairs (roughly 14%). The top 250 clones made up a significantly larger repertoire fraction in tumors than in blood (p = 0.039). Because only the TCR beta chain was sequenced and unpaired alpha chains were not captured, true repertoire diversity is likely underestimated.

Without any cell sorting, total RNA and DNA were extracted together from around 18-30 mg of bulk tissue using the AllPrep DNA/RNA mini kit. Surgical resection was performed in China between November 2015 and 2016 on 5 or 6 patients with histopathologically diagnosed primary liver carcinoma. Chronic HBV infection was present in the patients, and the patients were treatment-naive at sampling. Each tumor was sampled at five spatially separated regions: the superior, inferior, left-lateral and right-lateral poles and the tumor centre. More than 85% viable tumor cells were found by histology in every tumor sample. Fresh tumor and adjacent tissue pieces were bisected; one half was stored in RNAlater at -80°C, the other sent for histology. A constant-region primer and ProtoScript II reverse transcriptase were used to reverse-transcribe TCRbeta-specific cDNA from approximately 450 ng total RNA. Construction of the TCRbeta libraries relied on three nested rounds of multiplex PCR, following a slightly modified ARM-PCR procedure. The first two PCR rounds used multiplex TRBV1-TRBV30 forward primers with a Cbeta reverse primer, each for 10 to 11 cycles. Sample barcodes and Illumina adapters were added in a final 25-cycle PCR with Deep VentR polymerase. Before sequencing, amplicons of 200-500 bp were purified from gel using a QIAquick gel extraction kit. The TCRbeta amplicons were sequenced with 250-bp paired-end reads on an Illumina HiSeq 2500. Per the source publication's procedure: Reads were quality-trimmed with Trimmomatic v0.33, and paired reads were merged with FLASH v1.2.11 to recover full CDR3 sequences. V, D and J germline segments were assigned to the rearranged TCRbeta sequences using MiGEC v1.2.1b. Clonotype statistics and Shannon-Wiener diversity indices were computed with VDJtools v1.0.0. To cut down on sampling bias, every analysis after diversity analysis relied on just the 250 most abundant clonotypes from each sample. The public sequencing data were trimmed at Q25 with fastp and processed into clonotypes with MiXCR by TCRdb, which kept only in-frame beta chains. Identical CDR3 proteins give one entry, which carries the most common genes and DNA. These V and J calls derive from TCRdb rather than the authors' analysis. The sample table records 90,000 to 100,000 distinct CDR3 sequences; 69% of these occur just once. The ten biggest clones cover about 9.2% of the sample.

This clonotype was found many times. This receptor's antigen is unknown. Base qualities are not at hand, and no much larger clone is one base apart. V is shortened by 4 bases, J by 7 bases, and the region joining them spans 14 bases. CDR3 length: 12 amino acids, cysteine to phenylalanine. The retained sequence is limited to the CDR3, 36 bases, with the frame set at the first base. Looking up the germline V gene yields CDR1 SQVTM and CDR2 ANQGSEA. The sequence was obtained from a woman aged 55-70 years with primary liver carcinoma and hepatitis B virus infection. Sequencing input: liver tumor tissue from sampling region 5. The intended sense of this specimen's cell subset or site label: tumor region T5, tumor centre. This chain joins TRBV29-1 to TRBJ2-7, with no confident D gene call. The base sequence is TGCAGCGTTGGAAAAGGTCTGGGGGAGCAGTACTTC. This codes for CSVGKGLGEQYF.